Included here is one T cell receptor (beta chain) sequence, with context. Its target is not known. The CDR3 runs to 12 residues. V gave up 5 bases and J gave up 6 bases, with 9 bases separating them. The germline V gene encodes CDR1 SEHNR and CDR2 FQNEAQ (reference sequence). This sample was taken from a study of T cells in localized non-small cell lung cancer. Findings and limits, study-wide: Paired adjacent lung recovered a median roughly 50 of the top 100 tumor clones. Sequencing involved a lone tumor region, leaving heterogeneity possible.

The table came from immunoSEQ multiplex PCR; TCRdb's copy has only in-frame clones and leaves some out. The data contain 70,000 to 85,000 clones, roughly 83% of them singletons. Sequencing was performed on peripheral blood, taken before any cancer treatment. The source is a female donor over 55 with stage I lung adenocarcinoma. This chain connects TRBV7-9 to TRBJ2-3, with D uncertain. CDR3 sequence: CASSLRVDTQYF. The CDR3 DNA sequence: TGTGCCAGCAGCCTAAGGGTGGATACGCAGTATTTT.